The clone carrying this T cell receptor (beta chain) came up many times. No antigen is known for it. This sample stems from a study of CD8 T cells in ankylosing spondylitis. Findings and limits, study-wide: Significant enrichment of disease-linked clones was reportedly seen in matched ankylosing spondylitis synovial fluid. For ankylosing spondylitis blood, a TCR beta motif of roughly 8 highly homologous variants appeared characteristic. Those disease-linked clones were CD8+; they were also relatively rare in peripheral blood.

CDR3 length: 14 amino acids. CDR1 is MNHNS and CDR2 is SASEGT in the germline V gene. V was pared by 7 bases and J by 5 bases, with 14 bases between. Each TCR beta library was made by quantitative 5'-RACE that incorporated molecular barcodes. TCRdb independently ran MiXCR on the 5' RACE reads; one entry per CDR3 protein. This sample carries about 240,000 distinct CDR3 sequences, roughly 8.6% of them seen once, and the ten largest clones take under 7.5%. The specimen was blood, either unsorted or a sorted T cell fraction (not recorded which). The chain couples TRBV6-1 to TRBJ2-2; TRBD2 might be the D (6 bases). The receptor comes from a male donor with ankylosing spondylitis or in good health (not recorded which). The CDR3 region is CASTNPRGTGELFF. In DNA, the CDR3 is TGTGCCAGCACCAACCCTCGGGGGACCGGGGAGCTGTTTTTT.